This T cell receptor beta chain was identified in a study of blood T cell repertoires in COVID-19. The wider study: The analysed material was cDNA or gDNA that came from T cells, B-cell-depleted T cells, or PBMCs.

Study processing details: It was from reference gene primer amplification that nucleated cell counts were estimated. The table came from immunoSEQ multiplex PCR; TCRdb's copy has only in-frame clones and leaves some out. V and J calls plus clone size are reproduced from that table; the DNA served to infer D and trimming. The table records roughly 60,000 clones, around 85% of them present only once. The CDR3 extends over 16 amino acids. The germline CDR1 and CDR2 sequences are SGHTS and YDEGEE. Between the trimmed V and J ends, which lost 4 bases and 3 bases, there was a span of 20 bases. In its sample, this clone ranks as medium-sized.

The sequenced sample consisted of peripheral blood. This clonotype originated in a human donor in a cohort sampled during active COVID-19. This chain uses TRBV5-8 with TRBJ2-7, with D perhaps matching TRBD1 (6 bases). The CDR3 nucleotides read TGTGCCAGCAGCCCGGACAGCTCTTGGAATGGCTACGAGCAGTACTTC. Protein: CASSPDSSWNGYEQYF. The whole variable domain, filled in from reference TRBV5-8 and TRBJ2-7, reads EAGVTQSPTHLIKTRGQQATLRCSPISGHTSVYWYQQALGLGLQFLLWYDEGEERNRGNFPPRFSGRQFPNYSSELNVNALELEDSALYLCASSPDSSWNGYEQYFGPGTRLTVT.